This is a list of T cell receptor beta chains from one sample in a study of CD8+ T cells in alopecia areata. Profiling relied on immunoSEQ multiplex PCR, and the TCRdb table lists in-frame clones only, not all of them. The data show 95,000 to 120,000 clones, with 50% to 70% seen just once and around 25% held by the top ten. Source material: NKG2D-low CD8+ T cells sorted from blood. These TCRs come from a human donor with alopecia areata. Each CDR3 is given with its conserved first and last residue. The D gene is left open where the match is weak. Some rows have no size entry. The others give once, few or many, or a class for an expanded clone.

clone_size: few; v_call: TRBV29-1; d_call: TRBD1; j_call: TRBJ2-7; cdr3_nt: TGCAGCGTAACGGGACAGCACTACGAGCAGTACTTC; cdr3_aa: CSVTGQHYEQYF
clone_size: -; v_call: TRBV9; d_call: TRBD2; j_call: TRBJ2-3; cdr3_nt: TGTGCCAGCAGCGTAACTAGCGGGAGTACGCAGTATTTT; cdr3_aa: CASSVTSGSTQYF
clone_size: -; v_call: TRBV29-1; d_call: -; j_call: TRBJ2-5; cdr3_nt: TGCAGCGTTCTGCAGGGCTGGACCCAGTACTTC; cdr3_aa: CSVLQGWTQYF
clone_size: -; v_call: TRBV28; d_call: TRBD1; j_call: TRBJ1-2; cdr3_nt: TGTGCCAGCAGTTTCGTGGGGACAGAGGCCTATGGCTACACCTTC; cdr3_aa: CASSFVGTEAYGYTF
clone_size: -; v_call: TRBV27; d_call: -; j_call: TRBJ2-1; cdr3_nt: TGTGCCAGCAGTGCTGGGCCGCGGCCCTACAATGAGCAGTTCTTC; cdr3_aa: CASSAGPRPYNEQFF
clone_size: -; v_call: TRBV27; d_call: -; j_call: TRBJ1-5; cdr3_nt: TGTGCCAGCAGCCAGGGGTATAATCAGCCCCAGCATTTT; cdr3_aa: CASSQGYNQPQHF
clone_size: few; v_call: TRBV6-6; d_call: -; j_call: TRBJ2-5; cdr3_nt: TGTGCCAGCACGGGTAACCAAGAGACCCAGTACTTC; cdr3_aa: CASTGNQETQYF
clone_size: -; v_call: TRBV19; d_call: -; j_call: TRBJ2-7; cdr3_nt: TGTGCCAGTAGTGGGGGATCTGGGGAGTACGAGCAGTACTTC; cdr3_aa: CASSGGSGEYEQYF
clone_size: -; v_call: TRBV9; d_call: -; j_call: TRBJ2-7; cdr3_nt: TGTGCCAGCAGCGTAGGATTGAGTCAATCCTACGAGCAGTACTTC; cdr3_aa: CASSVGLSQSYEQYF
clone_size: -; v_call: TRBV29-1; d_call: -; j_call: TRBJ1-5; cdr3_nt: TGCAGCGTGGTGATCGGGTTGGGAAATAGCAATCAGCCCCAGCATTTT; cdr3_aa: CSVVIGLGNSNQPQHF
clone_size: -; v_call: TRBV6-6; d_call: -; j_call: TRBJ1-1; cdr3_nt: TGTGCCAGCAGCCTTCAAGGCTCGAACACTGAAGCTTTCTTT; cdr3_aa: CASSLQGSNTEAFF
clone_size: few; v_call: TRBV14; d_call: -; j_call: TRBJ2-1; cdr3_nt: TGTGCCAGCAGCCAAGTTCGTCGGGAGTCTACCTACAATGAGCAGTTCTTC; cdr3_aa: CASSQVRRESTYNEQFF
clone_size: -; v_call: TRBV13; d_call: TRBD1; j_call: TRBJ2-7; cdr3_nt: TGTGCCACTAGACAGGGGGGAACCTACGAGCAGTACTTC; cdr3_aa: CATRQGGTYEQYF
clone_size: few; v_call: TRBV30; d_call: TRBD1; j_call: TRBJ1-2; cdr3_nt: TGTGCCTGGGACAGGGTCCCATGGAACTATGGCTACACCTTC; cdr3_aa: CAWDRVPWNYGYTF
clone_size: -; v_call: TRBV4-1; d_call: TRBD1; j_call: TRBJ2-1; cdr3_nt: TGCGCCAGCAGCCAGGCTACAGGGGGGAATGAGCAGTTCTTC; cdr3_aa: CASSQATGGNEQFF
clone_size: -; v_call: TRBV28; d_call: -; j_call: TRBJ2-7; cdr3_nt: TGTGCCAGCTTAAGGACAGCAGCATACGAGCAGTACTTC; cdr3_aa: CASLRTAAYEQYF
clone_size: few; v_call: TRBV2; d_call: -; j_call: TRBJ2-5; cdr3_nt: TGTGCCAGCAGCCCTTTTACTCTAGGGGAAGAGACCCAGTACTTC; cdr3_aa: CASSPFTLGEETQYF
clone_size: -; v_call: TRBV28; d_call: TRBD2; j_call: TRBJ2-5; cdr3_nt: TGTGCCAGCAGTTTAATGCGGGAGGGCCCTGAGACCCAGTACTTC; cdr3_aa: CASSLMREGPETQYF
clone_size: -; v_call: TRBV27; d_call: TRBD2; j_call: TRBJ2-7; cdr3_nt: TGTGCCAGCAGCCCACCGGGACTAGCGTGGTACGAGCAGTACTTC; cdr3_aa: CASSPPGLAWYEQYF
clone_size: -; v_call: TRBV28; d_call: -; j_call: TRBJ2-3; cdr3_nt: TGTGCCAGCAGGCCTTACAGCGGGTCTACAGATACGCAGTATTTT; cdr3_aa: CASRPYSGSTDTQYF
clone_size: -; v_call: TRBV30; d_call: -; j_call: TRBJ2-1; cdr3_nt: TGTGCCTGGAGTGTAGGTCCTCATGAGCAGTTCTTC; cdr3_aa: CAWSVGPHEQFF
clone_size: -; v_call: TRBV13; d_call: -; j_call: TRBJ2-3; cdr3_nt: TGTGCCAGCAGCTCCCGGACCTCTAGCACAGATACGCAGTATTTT; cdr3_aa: CASSSRTSSTDTQYF
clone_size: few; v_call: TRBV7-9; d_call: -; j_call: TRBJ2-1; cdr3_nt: TGTGCCAGCAGCGTTCAGGGTGGGCAGTTCTTC; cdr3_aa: CASSVQGGQFF
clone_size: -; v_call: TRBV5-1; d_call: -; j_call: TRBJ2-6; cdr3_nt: TGCGCCAGCAGCAAAGGGGGGGCGGTCGGGGCCAACGTCCTGACTTTC; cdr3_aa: CASSKGGAVGANVLTF
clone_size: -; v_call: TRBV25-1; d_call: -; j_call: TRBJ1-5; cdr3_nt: TGTGCCAGCAGTGAACGGGGGCGCGGAGGCAATCAGCCCCAGCATTTT; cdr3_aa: CASSERGRGGNQPQHF
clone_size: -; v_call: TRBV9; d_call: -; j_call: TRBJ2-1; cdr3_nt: TGTGCCAGCAGCGGAGTTGGGGTCTCTAGCGCTGAGCAGTTCTTC; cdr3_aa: CASSGVGVSSAEQFF
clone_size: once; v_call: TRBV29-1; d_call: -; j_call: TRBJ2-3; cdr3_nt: TGCAGCGTTGGACCACGCGGAATAAGCACAGATACGCAGTATTTT; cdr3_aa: CSVGPRGISTDTQYF
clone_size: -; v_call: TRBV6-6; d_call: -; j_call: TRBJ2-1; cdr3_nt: TGTGCCAGCAACTACAATGAGCAGTTCTTC; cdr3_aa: CASNYNEQFF
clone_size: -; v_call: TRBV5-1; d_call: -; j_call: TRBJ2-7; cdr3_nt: TGCGCCAGCAGCTTTAGCTCCAGCGAGCAGTACTTC; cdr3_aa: CASSFSSSEQYF
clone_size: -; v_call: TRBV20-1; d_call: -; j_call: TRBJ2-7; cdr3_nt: TGCAGTGCTAGAGACAGCTACGAGCAGTACTTC; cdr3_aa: CSARDSYEQYF
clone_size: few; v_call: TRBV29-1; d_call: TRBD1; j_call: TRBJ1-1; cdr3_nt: TGCAGCGCCCTGGGACAGGGAACCACTGAAGCTTTCTTT; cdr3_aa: CSALGQGTTEAFF
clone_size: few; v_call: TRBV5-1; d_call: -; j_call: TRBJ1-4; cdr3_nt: TGCGCCAGCAGCCTCATACCGCGGAACAGGGCAACTAATGAAAAACTGTTTTTT; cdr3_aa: CASSLIPRNRATNEKLFF
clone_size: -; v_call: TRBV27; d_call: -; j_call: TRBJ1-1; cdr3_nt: TGTGCCAGCACTTACGGGAGGGAAGCTTTCTTT; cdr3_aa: CASTYGREAFF
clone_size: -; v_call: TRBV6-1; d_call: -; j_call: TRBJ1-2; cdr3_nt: TGTGCCAGCAGTGTAGGCCCTAACTATGGCTACACCTTC; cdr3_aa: CASSVGPNYGYTF
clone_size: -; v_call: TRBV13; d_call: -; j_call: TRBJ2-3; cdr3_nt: TGTGCCAGCAGTAGGGCAGATACGCAGTATTTT; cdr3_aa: CASSRADTQYF
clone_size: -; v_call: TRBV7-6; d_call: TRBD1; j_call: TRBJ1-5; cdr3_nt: TGTGCCAGCAGCTTTGCTCCGGGACAGCTCAATCAGCCCCAGCATTTT; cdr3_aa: CASSFAPGQLNQPQHF
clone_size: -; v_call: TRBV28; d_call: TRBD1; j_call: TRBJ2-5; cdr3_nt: TGTGCCAGCAGTTTCTTCCAGGGGACAGAAGAGACCCAGTACTTC; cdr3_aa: CASSFFQGTEETQYF
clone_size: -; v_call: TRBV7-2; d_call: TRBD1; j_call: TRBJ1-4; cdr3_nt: TGTGCCAGCTGCCCAGGGGGTGGAAGGGAAAAACTGTTTTTT; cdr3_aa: CASCPGGGREKLFF
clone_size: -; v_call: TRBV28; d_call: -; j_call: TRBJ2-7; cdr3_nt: TGTGCCAGCAGTTACCAGTGGCGCCCCTACGAGCAGTACTTC; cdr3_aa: CASSYQWRPYEQYF
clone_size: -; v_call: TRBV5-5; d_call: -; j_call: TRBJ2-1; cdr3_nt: TGTGCCAGCAGCTTTGTGAAGTACAATGAGCAGTTCTTC; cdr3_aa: CASSFVKYNEQFF
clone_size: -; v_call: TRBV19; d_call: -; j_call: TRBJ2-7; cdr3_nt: TGTGCCAGTAGTCCCGGGGTCGGCTACGAGCAGTACTTC; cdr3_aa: CASSPGVGYEQYF
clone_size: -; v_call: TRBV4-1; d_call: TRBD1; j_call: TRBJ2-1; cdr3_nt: TGCGCCAGCAGTCACCAATCAGGGGGCATCAATGAGCAGTTCTTC; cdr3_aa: CASSHQSGGINEQFF
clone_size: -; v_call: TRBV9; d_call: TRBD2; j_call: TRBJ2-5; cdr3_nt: TGTGCCAGCAGCGTAGCGGGCCTAGCGGGAGACAAGGAGACCCAGTACTTC; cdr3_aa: CASSVAGLAGDKETQYF